Listed here are 5 T cell receptor beta chains from one sample, sequenced in a study of PD-L1 blockade in urothelial cancer. This table comes from immunoSEQ multiplex PCR, and its TCRdb copy is limited to in-frame clones, with some not included. The table has around 33,000 clones, roughly 80% seen once. Source: PBMCs, taken around atezolizumab (anti-PD-L1) treatment. The receptors originated from a man between 65 and 79 years old with urothelial cancer.

The CDR3 bases are TGTGCCACCAGCAGAGGAGGGGAGGATAATTCACCCCTCCACTTT. This translates into CATSRGGEDNSPLHF. The chain uses TRBV15 and TRBJ1-6; D may be TRBD1 (5 bases). The CDR3 contains 15 residues. From germline, CDR1 is LNHNV and CDR2 YYDKDF (reference sequence). Trimming stripped 1 base from V and 5 bases from J, with 9 bases between.

V and J are TRBV7-9 and TRBJ2-2; D not resolved. Per the germline V gene, CDR1 is SEHNR and CDR2 is FQNEAQ (reference sequence). The CDR3 totals 12 residues. The germline V and J ends were trimmed by 6 bases and 6 bases, with 8 bases remaining between them. The DNA of the CDR3 is TGTGCCAGCAGTTATATCGCCGGGGAGCTGTTTTTT. Translation: CASSYIAGELFF.

This sequence joins TRBV4-1 and TRBJ2-1; 11 bases map to TRBD2. V lost 4 bases to trimming and J lost 0 bases; unmatched junction nucleotides: 8. Germline lookup yields CDR1 MGHRA and CDR2 YSYEKL. This CDR3 region has 18 residues. In nucleotides, the CDR3 is TGCGCCAGCAGCCCTCGGACTAGCGGGCTAAGCTCCTACAATGAGCAGTTCTTC. Translated, it gives CASSPRTSGLSSYNEQFF.

The chain links TRBV21-1 to TRBJ2-7; the listed D gene, TRBD2, was not tested against the DNA. TRBV21-1 is a pseudogene. This CDR3 is built from 16 residues. This chain's CDR3 is CASSVRTQTSSYEQYF. CDR3 bases: TGTGCCAGCAGCGTCCGGACTCAGACTAGCTCCTACGAGCAGTACTTC.

This chain connects TRBV5-1 to TRBJ1-1; 11 bases are a match to TRBD1. Looked up from germline, CDR1 is SGHRS and CDR2 is YFSETQ. V shed 4 bases and J 6 bases; nucleotides not matched to a gene: 11. The CDR3 totals 16 residues. The CDR3 region is CASSPRGGQGASEAFF. For the CDR3, the DNA is TGCGCCAGCAGCCCGCGGGGCGGACAGGGGGCATCTGAAGCTTTCTTT.